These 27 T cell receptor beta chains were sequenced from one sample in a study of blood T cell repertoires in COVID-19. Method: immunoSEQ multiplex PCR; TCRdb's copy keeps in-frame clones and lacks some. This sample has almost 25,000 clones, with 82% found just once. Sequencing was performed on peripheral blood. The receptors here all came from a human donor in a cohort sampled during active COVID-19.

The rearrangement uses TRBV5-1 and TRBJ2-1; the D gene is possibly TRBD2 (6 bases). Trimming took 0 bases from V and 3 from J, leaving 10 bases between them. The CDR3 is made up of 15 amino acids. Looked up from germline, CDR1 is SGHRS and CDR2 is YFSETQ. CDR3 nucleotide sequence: TGCGCCAGCAGCTTGGGGGCGGACTACTACAATGAGCAGTTCTTC. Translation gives CASSLGADYYNEQFF.

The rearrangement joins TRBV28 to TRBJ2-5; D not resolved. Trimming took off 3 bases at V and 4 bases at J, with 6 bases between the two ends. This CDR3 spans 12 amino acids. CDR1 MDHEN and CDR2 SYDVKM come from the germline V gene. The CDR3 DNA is TGTGCCAGCAGTTTCATTGTAGAGACCCAGTACTTC. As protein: CASSFIVETQYF.

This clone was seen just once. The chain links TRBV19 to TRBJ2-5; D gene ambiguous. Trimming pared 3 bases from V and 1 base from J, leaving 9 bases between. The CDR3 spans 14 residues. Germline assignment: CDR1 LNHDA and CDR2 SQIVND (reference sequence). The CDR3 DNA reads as TGTGCCAGTAGTATTGGTGGCTTCCAAGAGACCCAGTACTTC. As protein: CASSIGGFQETQYF.

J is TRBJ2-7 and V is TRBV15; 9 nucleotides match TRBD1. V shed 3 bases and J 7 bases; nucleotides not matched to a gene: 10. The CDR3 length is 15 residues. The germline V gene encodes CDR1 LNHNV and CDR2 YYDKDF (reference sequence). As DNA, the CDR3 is TGTGCCACCAGCAGCCAGCCAGACAGGGGGAGAGAGCAGTACTTC. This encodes CATSSQPDRGREQYF.

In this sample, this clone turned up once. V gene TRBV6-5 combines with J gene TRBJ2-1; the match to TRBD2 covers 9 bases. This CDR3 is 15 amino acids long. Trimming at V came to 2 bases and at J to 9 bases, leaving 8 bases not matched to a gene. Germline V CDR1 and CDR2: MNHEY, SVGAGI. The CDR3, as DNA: TGTGCCAGCAGTTACCTTCGCCCTAGCGGGATTGAGCAGTTCTTC. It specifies CASSYLRPSGIEQFF.

CDR3 residues: CASSFPGLAGGSGNEQFF. The DNA of the CDR3 is TGTGCCAGCAGCTTCCCGGGACTAGCGGGAGGATCAGGGAATGAGCAGTTCTTC. The chain employs TRBV7-2 and TRBJ2-1; 15 bases match TRBD2. The CDR3 extends over 18 amino acids. Unmatched junction bases numbered 10, after V lost 3 bases and J lost 7 bases. CDR1 is SGHTA and CDR2 is FQGNSA in the germline V gene.

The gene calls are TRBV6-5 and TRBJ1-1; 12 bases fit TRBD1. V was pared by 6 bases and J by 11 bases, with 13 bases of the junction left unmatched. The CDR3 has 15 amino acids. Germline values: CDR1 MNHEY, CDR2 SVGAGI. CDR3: CASRRGQGAGGSAFF. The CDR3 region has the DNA TGTGCCAGCAGGAGGGGACAGGGGGCGGGTGGTTCGGCTTTCTTT.

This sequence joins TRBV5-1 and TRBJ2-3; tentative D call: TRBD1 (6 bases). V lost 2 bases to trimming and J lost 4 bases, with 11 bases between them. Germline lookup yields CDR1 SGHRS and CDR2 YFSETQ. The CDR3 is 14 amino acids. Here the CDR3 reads CASSFGAGADTQYF. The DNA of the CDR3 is TGCGCCAGCAGCTTTGGGGCAGGGGCAGATACGCAGTATTTT.

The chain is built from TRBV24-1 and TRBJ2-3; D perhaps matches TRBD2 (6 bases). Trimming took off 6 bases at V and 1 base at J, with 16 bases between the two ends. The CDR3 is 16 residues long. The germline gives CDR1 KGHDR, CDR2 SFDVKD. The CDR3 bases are TGTGCCACCAGTCCGAGACTAGTTGCTGGCACAGATACGCAGTATTTT. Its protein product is CATSPRLVAGTDTQYF.

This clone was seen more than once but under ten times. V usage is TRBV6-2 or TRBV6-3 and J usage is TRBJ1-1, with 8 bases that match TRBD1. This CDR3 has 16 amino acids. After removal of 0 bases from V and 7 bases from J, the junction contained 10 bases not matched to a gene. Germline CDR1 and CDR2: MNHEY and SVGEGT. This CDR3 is CASSYSPGQATGEAFF. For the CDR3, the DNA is TGTGCCAGCAGTTACTCCCCGGGACAGGCAACGGGTGAAGCTTTCTTT.

The CDR3 is CASSLSVRSVRLETQYF. The CDR3 DNA reads TGTGCCAGCAGCTTGTCAGTGCGGAGTGTGCGACTAGAGACCCAGTACTTC. The chain joins TRBV7-2 to TRBJ2-5; D is unclear. CDR3 length: 17 amino acids. The V end lost 3 bases, the J end lost 4 bases, and 21 bases lay between the germline ends. From germline, CDR1 is SGHTA and CDR2 FQGNSA.

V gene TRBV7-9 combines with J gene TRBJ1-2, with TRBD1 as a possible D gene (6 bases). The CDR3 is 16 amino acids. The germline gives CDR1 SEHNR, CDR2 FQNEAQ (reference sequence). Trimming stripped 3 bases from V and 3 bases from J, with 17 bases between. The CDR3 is CASSFSGKQGHYGYTF. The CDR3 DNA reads TGTGCCAGCAGCTTTAGTGGCAAACAGGGTCACTATGGCTACACCTTC.

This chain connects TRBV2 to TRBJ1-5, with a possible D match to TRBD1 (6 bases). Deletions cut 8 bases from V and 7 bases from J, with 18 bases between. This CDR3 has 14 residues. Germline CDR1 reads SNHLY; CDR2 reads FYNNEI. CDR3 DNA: TGTGCCAGCCAGGGGACTATACAGGGACAGCCCCAGCATTTT. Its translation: CASQGTIQGQPQHF.

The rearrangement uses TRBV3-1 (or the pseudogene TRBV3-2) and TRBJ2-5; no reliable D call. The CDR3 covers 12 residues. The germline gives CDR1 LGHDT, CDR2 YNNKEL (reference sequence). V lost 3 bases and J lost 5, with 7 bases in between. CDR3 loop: CASSQSRETQYF. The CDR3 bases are TGTGCCAGCAGCCAGAGCAGGGAGACCCAGTACTTC.

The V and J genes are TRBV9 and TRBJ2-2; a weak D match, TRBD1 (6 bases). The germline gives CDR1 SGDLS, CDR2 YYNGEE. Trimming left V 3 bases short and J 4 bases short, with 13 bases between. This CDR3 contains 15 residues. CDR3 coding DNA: TGTGCCAGCAGCGGATCAGGGGTGGGCACCGGGGAGCTGTTTTTT. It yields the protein CASSGSGVGTGELFF.

CDR3 in DNA: TGCAGCGTTGTAGTGCGGGGTAAGGCAGATACGCAGTATTTT. Translated: CSVVVRGKADTQYF. V usage is TRBV29-1 and J usage is TRBJ2-3; possibly TRBD2 for D (6 bases). This CDR3 is 14 amino acids long. Germline CDR1 is SQVTM and CDR2 is ANQGSEA. The V end lost 4 bases, the J end lost 4 bases, and 15 bases lay between the germline ends.

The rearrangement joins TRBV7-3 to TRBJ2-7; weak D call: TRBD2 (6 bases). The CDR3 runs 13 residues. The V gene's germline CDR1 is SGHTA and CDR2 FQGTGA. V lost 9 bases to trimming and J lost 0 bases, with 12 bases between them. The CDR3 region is CASGLGGSYEQYF. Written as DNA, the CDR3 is TGTGCCAGTGGGCTGGGGGGCTCCTACGAGCAGTACTTC.

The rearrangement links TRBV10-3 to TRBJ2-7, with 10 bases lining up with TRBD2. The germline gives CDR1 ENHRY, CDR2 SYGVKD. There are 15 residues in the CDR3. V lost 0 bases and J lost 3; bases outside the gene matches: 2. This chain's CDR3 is CAISESLAGNYEQYF. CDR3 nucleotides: TGTGCCATCAGTGAGTCACTAGCGGGGAACTACGAGCAGTACTTC.

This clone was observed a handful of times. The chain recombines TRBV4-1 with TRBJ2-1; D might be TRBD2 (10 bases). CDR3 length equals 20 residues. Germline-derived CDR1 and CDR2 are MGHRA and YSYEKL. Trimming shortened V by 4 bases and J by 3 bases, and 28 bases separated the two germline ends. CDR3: CASSLRQGEIGTSVYNEQFF. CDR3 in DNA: TGCGCCAGCAGCCTGCGACAGGGGGAGATCGGGACTAGCGTCTACAATGAGCAGTTCTTC.

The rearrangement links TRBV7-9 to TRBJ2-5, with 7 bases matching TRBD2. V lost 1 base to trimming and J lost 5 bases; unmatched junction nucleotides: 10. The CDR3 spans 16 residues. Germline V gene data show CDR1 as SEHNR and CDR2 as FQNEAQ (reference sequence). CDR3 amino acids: CASSLVGAGGGETQYF. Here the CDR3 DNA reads TGTGCCAGCAGCTTAGTTGGCGCTGGGGGAGGGGAGACCCAGTACTTC.

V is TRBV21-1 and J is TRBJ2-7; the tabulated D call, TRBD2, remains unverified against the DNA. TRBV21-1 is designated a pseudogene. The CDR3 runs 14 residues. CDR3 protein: CASSQRWTNYEQYF. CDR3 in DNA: TGTGCCAGCAGCCAAAGGTGGACTAACTACGAGCAGTACTTC.

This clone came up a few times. The CDR3 region is CASSLGTKETQYF. Here the CDR3 DNA reads TGTGCCAGCAGCCTCGGGACTAAAGAGACCCAGTACTTC. The chain uses TRBV7-2 and TRBJ2-5; 7 nucleotides line up with TRBD2. CDR1 is SGHTA and CDR2 is FQGNSA in the germline V gene. The CDR3 loop spans 13 amino acids. V was pared by 5 bases and J by 3 bases, with 3 bases of the junction left unmatched.

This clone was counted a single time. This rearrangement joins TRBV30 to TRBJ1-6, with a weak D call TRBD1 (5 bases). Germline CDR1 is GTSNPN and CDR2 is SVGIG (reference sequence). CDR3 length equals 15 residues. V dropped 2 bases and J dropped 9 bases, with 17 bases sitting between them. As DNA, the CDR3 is TGTGCCTGGAGTCCCAGAGAAGGGGCCCTTTCACCCCTCCACTTT. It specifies CAWSPREGALSPLHF.

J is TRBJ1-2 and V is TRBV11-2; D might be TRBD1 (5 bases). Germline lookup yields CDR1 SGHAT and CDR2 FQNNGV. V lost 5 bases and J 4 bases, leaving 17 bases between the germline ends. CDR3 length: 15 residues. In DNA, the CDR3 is TGTGCCAGCAGCCCGGACCCCGGGGGTAGCTATGGCTACACCTTC. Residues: CASSPDPGGSYGYTF. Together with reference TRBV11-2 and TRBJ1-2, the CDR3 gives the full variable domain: EAGVAQSPRYKIIEKRQSVAFWCNPISGHATLYWYQQILGQGPKLLIQFQNNGVVDDSQLPKDRFSAERLKGVDSTLKIQPAKLEDSAVYLCASSPDPGGSYGYTFGSGTRLTVV.

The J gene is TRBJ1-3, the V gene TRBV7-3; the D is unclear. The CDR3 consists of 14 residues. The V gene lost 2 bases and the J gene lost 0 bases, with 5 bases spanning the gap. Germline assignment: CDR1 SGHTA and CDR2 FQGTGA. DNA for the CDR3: TGTGCCAGCAGCTTAGAGGCCTCTGGAAACACCATATATTTT. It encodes CASSLEASGNTIYF.

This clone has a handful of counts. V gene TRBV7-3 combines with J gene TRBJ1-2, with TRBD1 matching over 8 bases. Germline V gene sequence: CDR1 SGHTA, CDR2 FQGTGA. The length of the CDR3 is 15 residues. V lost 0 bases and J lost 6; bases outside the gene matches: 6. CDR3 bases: TGTGCCAGCAGCTTAACAGGGACAGGAGGCAATGGCTACACCTTC. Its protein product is CASSLTGTGGNGYTF.

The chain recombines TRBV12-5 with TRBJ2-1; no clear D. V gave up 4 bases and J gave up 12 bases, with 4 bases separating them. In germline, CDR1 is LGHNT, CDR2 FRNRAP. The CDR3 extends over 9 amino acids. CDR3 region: CASGSRQFF. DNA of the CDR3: TGTGCTAGTGGTTCGAGGCAGTTCTTC. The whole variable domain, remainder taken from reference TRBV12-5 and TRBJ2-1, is DARVTQTPRHKVTEMGQEVTMRCQPILGHNTVFWYRQTMMQGLELLAYFRNRAPLDDSGMPKDRFSAEMPDATLATLKIQPSEPRDSAVYFCASGSRQFFGPGTRLTVL.